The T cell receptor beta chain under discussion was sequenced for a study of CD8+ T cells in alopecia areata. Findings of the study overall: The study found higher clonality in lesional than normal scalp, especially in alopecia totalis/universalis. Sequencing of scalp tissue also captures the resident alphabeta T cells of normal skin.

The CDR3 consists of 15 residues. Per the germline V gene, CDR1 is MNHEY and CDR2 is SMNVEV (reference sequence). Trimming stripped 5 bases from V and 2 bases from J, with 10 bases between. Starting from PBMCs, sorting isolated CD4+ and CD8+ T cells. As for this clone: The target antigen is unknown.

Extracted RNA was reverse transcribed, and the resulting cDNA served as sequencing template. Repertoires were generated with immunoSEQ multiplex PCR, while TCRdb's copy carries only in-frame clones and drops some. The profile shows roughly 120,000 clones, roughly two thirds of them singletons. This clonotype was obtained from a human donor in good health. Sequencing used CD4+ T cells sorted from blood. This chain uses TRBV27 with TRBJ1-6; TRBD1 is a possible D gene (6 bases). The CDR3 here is CASSKTGTYNSPLHF. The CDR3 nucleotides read TGTGCCAGCAGTAAGACAGGAACCTATAATTCACCCCTCCACTTT.